This TCR beta chain was sequenced during a study of shared clonotypes between healthy human individuals. For unsorted PBMC, 250 to 350 ng DNA per replicate equaled roughly 31,000 T cell genomes. TCRdb's copy holds only in-frame clones and misses some; the assay was immunoSEQ multiplex PCR. The sample shows approximately 500,000 clones, nearly 80% of them seen only once. This clone was detected only a few times. When samples were unsorted, some 90 million PBMCs were used for genomic DNA. Germline V CDR1 and CDR2: SNHLY, FYNNEI. CDR3 length: 12 amino acids. The V end was cut by 7 bases, the J end by 8 bases, with 14 bases between.

The chain carries TRBV2 and TRBJ1-2; D remains ambiguous. This TCR was recovered from a woman in her forties in good health. Some clones in this sample may be carry-over from other donors' samples. Specimen: PBMCs. The CDR3 DNA follows: TGTGCCAGCAACAGTCTGGTTGAGGGCTACACCTTC. It codes for CASNSLVEGYTF.